This T cell receptor beta chain was captured in a study of T-cell reconstitution after alpha-beta-depleted transplantation in children. Study results and limitations: After one year, T-cell counts and TCRbeta diversity mostly came from new T cells. Surviving thymic progenitors and recipient T cells were the source of high TCRbeta diversity at day 60 in some patients. Reportedly, only several hundred clones from non-depleted graft cells drove alpha-beta T-cell counts at about two months.

Worth noting for this clonotype: The antigen is not known.

V gave up 6 bases and J gave up 4 bases; unmatched junction bases: 6. Germline V CDR1 and CDR2: KGHDR, SFDVKD. The CDR3 is 14 residues long. Unique molecular identifiers tagged the TCRbeta library. TCRdb redid the calling of the PCR reads with MiXCR, one entry per CDR3 protein. The table lists 100,000 or so distinct CDR3 sequences, about 14% of them singletons, with roughly a fifth in the top ten. The V call is TRBV24-1, the J call TRBJ2-5; the match to TRBD1 covers 8 bases. Source: PBMCs, mostly from graft donor cells, taken 180 days after TCRalphabeta/CD19-depleted stem cell transplant. The receptor was isolated from a male patient between 2 and 10 years old who had a stem cell transplant for acute lymphoblastic leukemia, so the T cells may come from the graft donor. Here the CDR3 reads CATSLAGGGETQYF. The CDR3 DNA reads as TGTGCCACCAGTCTGGCAGGGGGCGGAGAGACCCAGTACTTC.